This is a list of T cell receptor beta chains from one sample in a study of PD-1 blockade in classical Hodgkin lymphoma. Sequencing used immunoSEQ multiplex PCR; TCRdb keeps in-frame clones, though not all of them. The data contain about 94,000 clones, about 88% of them singletons. Sequenced material: peripheral blood mononuclear cells (PBMCs), taken before the second cycle of nivolumab. These receptors were taken from a human donor with classical Hodgkin lymphoma. Each CDR3 is given with its conserved first and last residue. Fields, in order: CDR3 protein, CDR3 DNA, clone size, V gene, J gene, D gene. The D gene is left open where the match is weak. For some rows the clone size is stated as once, few or many, or as a class when expanded; others skip it.

CASSPYTTVLETQYF	TGTGCCAGCAGCCCCTACACGACAGTTCTTGAGACCCAGTACTTC	-	TRBV27	TRBJ2-5	-
CATTGTGGYTF	TGTGCCACTACGGGGACTGGTGGCTACACCTTC	-	TRBV5-6	TRBJ1-2	-
CAWSPDTGHEQYF	TGTGCCTGGTCACCAGACACAGGGCACGAGCAGTACTTC	-	TRBV30	TRBJ2-7	-
CASTLGGAGHYGYTF	TGTGCCAGCACACTTGGGGGGGCGGGCCACTATGGCTACACCTTC	-	TRBV28	TRBJ1-2	-
CASSGLLSTTGGCNEKLFF	TGTGCCAGCAGCGGTCTCCTCTCGACGACAGGGGGTTGTAATGAAAAACTGTTTTTT	few	TRBV11-3	TRBJ1-4	TRBD1
CASSGRQGANTGELFF	TGTGCCAGCAGCGGACGACAGGGTGCGAACACCGGGGAGCTGTTTTTT	-	TRBV11-3	TRBJ2-2	TRBD1
CASSTPGGGQNEKLFF	TGTGCCAGTAGTACCCCTGGCGGGGGGCAGAATGAAAAACTGTTTTTT	-	TRBV19	TRBJ1-4	-
CASSGHRNTEAFF	TGTGCCAGCAGTGGGCACAGGAACACTGAAGCTTTCTTT	-	TRBV6-1	TRBJ1-1	-
CASSTVAGHPGTQYF	TGTGCCAGCAGTACGGTAGCGGGACATCCCGGTACGCAGTATTTT	-	TRBV27	TRBJ2-3	TRBD2
CASSIAGGGGGNTEAFF	TGTGCCAGTAGTATAGCCGGAGGGGGCGGGGGAAACACTGAAGCTTTCTTT	-	TRBV19	TRBJ1-1	TRBD1
CASSERAGGTGELFF	TGTGCCAGCAGTGAGAGGGCAGGGGGGACCGGGGAGCTGTTTTTT	-	TRBV11-3	TRBJ2-2	-
CSVNGGWQETQYF	TGCAGCGTCAATGGGGGCTGGCAAGAGACCCAGTACTTC	-	TRBV29-1	TRBJ2-5	-
CASRQDGDFNQPQHF	TGTGCCAGCCGACAGGATGGGGACTTCAATCAGCCCCAGCATTTT	-	TRBV2	TRBJ1-5	-
CASSVIAGASDTQYF	TGTGCCAGCAGCGTTATAGCGGGAGCCTCAGATACGCAGTATTTT	-	TRBV9	TRBJ2-3	TRBD2
CATSTLRGGTEAFF	TGTGCCACCAGCACCCTGAGAGGGGGCACTGAAGCTTTCTTT	-	TRBV15	TRBJ1-1	-
CASRAQSYKSYEQYF	TGTGCCAGCAGAGCACAGTCGTACAAATCCTACGAGCAGTACTTC	-	TRBV28	TRBJ2-7	-
CASSTRVSSGGYTGELFF	TGTGCCAGCAGCACGAGGGTCTCTAGCGGGGGTTACACCGGGGAGCTGTTTTTT	-	TRBV5-4	TRBJ2-2	TRBD2
CASSLVRGQVAQYF	TGTGCCAGCAGCTTAGTCAGGGGGCAGGTGGCCCAGTACTTC	-	TRBV11-2	TRBJ2-5	TRBD1
CASSIGRTGGDQPQHF	TGTGCCAGTAGTATAGGACGAACAGGGGGTGATCAGCCCCAGCATTTT	-	TRBV19	TRBJ1-5	TRBD1
CASSVGLAKETQYF	TGTGCCAGCAGCGTGGGACTAGCAAAAGAGACCCAGTACTTC	-	TRBV9	TRBJ2-5	TRBD2
CASSLWGNNSPLHF	TGTGCCAGCAGCTTATGGGGAAATAATTCACCCCTCCACTTT	-	TRBV5-8	TRBJ1-6	-
CASSLRVGETQYF	TGTGCCAGCAGCTTGCGGGTCGGCGAAACCCAGTACTTC	-	TRBV5-6	TRBJ2-5	-
CASSLGTGNGYTF	TGTGCCAGCAGCTTAGGGACAGGGAATGGCTACACCTTC	-	TRBV7-8	TRBJ1-2	TRBD1
CASSFPNEQFF	TGTGCCAGCAGCTTCCCCAATGAGCAGTTCTTC	-	TRBV11-2	TRBJ2-1	-
CATTDRAPGDGTKNIQYF	TGTGCCACCACGGACAGGGCCCCCGGGGATGGGACCAAAAACATTCAGTACTTC	-	TRBV7-9	TRBJ2-4	TRBD1
CASTLGHRSYQETQYF	TGTGCCAGCACCCTCGGACATCGGTCGTACCAAGAGACCCAGTACTTC	-	TRBV28	TRBJ2-5	-
CAISDRDRGIYEQYF	TGTGCCATCAGTGACCGGGACAGGGGGATCTACGAGCAGTACTTC	-	TRBV10-3	TRBJ2-7	TRBD1
CASSPRTSGGYNEQFF	TGTGCCAGCAGCCCTAGGACTAGCGGGGGCTACAATGAGCAGTTCTTC	-	TRBV4-2	TRBJ2-1	TRBD2
CASSRWQGASGYEQYF	TGTGCCAGCAGCAGATGGCAGGGGGCGTCGGGCTACGAGCAGTACTTC	-	TRBV7-9	TRBJ2-7	TRBD1
CASSGQKTGERYNEQFF	TGTGCCAGCAGTGGACAGAAGACAGGGGAAAGATACAATGAGCAGTTCTTC	-	TRBV25-1	TRBJ2-1	TRBD1
CASSPSNSEKLFF	TGCGCCAGCAGTCCATCAAACTCAGAAAAACTGTTTTTT	-	TRBV4-1	TRBJ1-4	-
CASRFGTGGTYEQYF	TGTGCCAGCAGATTCGGGACAGGGGGCACCTACGAGCAGTACTTC	-	TRBV6-5	TRBJ2-7	TRBD1